The TCR beta chain under discussion was sequenced for a study of blood T cell repertoires in COVID-19. Repertoires were generated with immunoSEQ multiplex PCR, while TCRdb's copy carries only in-frame clones and drops some. This table holds 300,000 to 450,000 clones, around 86% found once. Germline CDR1 MDHEN, CDR2 SYDVKM. CDR3 length: 15 amino acids. V lost 7 bases and J lost 3; bases outside the gene matches: 7. This chain uses TRBV28 with TRBJ2-3, with 10 positions matching TRBD2. Sequenced input: peripheral blood. The source of this sequence is a human donor in a cohort sampled during active COVID-19. This CDR3 reads CASKPPSGRTDTQYF. CDR3 nucleotide sequence: TGTGCCAGCAAACCCCCTAGCGGGAGAACAGATACGCAGTATTTT.